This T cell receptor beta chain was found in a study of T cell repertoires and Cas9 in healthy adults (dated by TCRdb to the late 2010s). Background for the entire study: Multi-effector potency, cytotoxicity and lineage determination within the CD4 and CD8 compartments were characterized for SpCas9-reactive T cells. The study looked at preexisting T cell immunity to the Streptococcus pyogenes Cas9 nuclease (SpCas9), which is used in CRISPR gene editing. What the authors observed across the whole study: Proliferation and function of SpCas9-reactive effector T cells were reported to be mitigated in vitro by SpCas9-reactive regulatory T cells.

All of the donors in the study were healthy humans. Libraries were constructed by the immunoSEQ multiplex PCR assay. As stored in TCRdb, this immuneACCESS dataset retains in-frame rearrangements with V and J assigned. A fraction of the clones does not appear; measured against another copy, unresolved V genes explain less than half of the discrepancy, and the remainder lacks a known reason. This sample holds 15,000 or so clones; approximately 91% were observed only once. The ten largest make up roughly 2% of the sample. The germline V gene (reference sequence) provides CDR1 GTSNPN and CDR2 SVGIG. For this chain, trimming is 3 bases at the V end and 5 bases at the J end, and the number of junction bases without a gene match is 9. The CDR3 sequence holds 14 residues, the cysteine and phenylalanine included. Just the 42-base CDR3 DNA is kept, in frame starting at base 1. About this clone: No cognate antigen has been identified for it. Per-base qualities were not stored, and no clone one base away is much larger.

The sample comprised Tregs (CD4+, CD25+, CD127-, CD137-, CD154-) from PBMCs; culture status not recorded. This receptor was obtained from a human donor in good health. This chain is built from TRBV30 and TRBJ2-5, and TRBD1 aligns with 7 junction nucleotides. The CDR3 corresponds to CAWRRGLETETQYF. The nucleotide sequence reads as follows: TGTGCCTGGAGGAGGGGGCTAGAGACTGAGACCCAGTACTTC.